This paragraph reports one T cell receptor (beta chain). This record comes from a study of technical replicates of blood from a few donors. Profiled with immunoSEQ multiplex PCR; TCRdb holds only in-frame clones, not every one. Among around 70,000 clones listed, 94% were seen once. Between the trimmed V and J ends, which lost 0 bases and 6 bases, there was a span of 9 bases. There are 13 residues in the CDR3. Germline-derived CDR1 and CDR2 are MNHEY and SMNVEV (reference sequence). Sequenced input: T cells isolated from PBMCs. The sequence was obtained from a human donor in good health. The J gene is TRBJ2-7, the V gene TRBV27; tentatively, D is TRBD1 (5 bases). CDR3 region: CASSLSRQLEQYF. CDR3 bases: TGTGCCAGCAGTTTATCTCGACAGCTCGAGCAGTACTTC.